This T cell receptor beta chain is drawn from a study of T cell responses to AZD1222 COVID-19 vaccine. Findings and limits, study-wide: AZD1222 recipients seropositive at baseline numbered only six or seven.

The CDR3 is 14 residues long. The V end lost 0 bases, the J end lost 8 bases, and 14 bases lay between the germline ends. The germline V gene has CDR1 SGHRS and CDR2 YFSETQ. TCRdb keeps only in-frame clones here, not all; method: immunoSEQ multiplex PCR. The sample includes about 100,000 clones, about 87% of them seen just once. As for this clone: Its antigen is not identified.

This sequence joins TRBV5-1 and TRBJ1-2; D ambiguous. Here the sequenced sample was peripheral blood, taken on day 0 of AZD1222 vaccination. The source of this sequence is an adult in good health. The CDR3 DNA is TGCGCCAGCAGCTTGGATGGGAGCGGGTCCGGCTACACCTTC. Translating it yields CASSLDGSGSGYTF.